This T cell receptor beta chain was recorded in a study of blood T cell repertoires in COVID-19. Study summary: The study drew acute and convalescent COVID-19 samples from the United States, Italy and Spain. T cells, B-cell-depleted T cells, or PBMCs provided the cDNA or gDNA that served as material.

This CDR3 is built from 18 residues. Methods used by the authors: Amplified reference gene primers provided the basis for estimating nucleated cell counts. Profiling relied on immunoSEQ multiplex PCR, and the TCRdb table lists in-frame clones only, not all of them. V and J calls plus clone size are reproduced from that table; the DNA served to infer D and trimming. Of about 14,000 clones listed, around 91% were seen once; the top ten hold around 8.1%. The J gene is TRBJ1-5, the V gene TRBV1; the listed D gene, TRBD1, was not tested against the DNA. TRBV1 is termed a pseudogene. Sequencing input: peripheral blood. This clonotype was obtained from a human donor in a cohort sampled during active COVID-19. The CDR3 reads CTSSQDGQGAVGDQPQHF. The CDR3 DNA follows: TGCACCAGCAGCCAAGATGGGCAGGGGGCCGTTGGGGATCAGCCCCAGCATTTT.